Below are 10 T cell receptor beta chains sequenced from a single sample in a study of blood T cell repertoires in COVID-19. The repertoire was sequenced with immunoSEQ multiplex PCR; TCRdb's copy has only in-frame clones and lacks some. The sample includes roughly 200,000 clones, 80% to 85% of them seen just once. Sequences were obtained from peripheral blood. The receptor set was obtained from a man aged 50 to 60 with active or convalescent COVID-19.

The J gene is TRBJ1-2, the V gene TRBV7-3; D gene uncertain. The V end was cut by 4 bases, the J end by 3 bases, with 18 bases between. The CDR3 consists of 16 residues. CDR1 and CDR2 from the germline V gene are SGHTA and FQGTGA. CDR3 sequence (DNA): TGTGCCAGCAGCTCTCATTCCGGTGGCCGGGACTATGGCTACACCTTC. Protein sequence: CASSSHSGGRDYGYTF.

The chain carries TRBV27 and TRBJ2-1; D unclear. Trimming pared 0 bases from V and 4 bases from J, leaving 7 bases between. Germline lookup yields CDR1 MNHEY and CDR2 SMNVEV (reference sequence). The CDR3 covers 14 residues. The CDR3 sequence is CASSLSRFYNEQFF. CDR3 nucleotide sequence: TGTGCCAGCAGTTTATCGCGGTTTTACAATGAGCAGTTCTTC.

This sequence joins TRBV19 and TRBJ1-1; D ambiguous. Per the germline V gene, CDR1 is LNHDA and CDR2 is SQIVND (reference sequence). The CDR3 contains 12 residues. With 6 bases removed from V and 1 base from J, the gap between germline ends came to 6 bases. CDR3 sequence reads: CASRGGNTEAFF. CDR3 DNA: TGTGCCAGTAGGGGAGGGAACACTGAAGCTTTCTTT.

The rearrangement uses TRBV28 and TRBJ1-3; unclear D gene. Germline V gene sequence: CDR1 MDHEN, CDR2 SYDVKM. V shed 6 bases and J shed 7 bases, with 10 bases lying between them. The CDR3 runs to 12 residues. The CDR3 is CASSPPRNTIYF. CDR3 coding DNA: TGTGCCAGCAGCCCCCCCAGGAACACCATATATTTT.

The chain employs TRBV4-3 and TRBJ2-2, with 10 bases that match TRBD2. The CDR3 runs to 19 residues. CDR1 is LGHNA, CDR2 YSLEER, per germline. The V and J ends lost 3 bases and 0 bases, in that order; junction bases with no gene match: 10. The CDR3 nucleotides read TGCGCCAGCAGCCAGCGGGTAGCGGGGGGTACCGCGAACACCGGGGAGCTGTTTTTT. Translated, it gives CASSQRVAGGTANTGELFF.

Only a few counts were recorded for this clone. V is TRBV5-1 and J is TRBJ1-5, with D possibly matching TRBD1 (5 bases). The CDR3 contains 13 residues. Germline CDR1 reads SGHRS; CDR2 reads YFSETQ. Deletions cut 5 bases from V and 4 bases from J, with 10 bases between. CDR3 bases: TGCGCCAGCAGGGAGACAGTTAATCAGCCCCAGCATTTT. Protein sequence: CASRETVNQPQHF.

The chain couples TRBV19 to TRBJ1-5; D gene ambiguous. The CDR3 length is 16 residues. Germline loops: CDR1 LNHDA, CDR2 SQIVND (reference sequence). V gave up 5 bases and J gave up 3 bases, with 17 bases separating them. The CDR3 DNA reads as TGTGCCAGTAGTGCGAATAATCCAGGCATCAATCAGCCCCAGCATTTT. Translation: CASSANNPGINQPQHF.

V is TRBV24-1 and J is TRBJ2-3; unclear D gene. This CDR3 region has 13 residues. Germline V lookup: CDR1 KGHDR, CDR2 SFDVKD. The germline V and J ends were trimmed by 4 bases and 5 bases, with 9 bases remaining between them. CDR3 region: CATSDPSLDTQYF. CDR3 nucleotide sequence: TGTGCCACCAGTGACCCTAGTCTAGATACGCAGTATTTT.

V and J are TRBV6-5 and TRBJ2-5, with TRBD2 matching 9 bases. CDR3 size: 14 residues. Germline values: CDR1 MNHEY, CDR2 SVGAGI. V gave up 2 bases and J gave up 5 bases; unmatched junction bases: 3. The CDR3 here is CASSYTRGGETQYF. CDR3 DNA: TGTGCCAGCAGTTACACGCGGGGGGGGGAGACCCAGTACTTC.

J is TRBJ2-2 and V is TRBV5-1; 13 nucleotides agree with TRBD2. The CDR3 runs 19 residues. Germline CDR1 and CDR2: SGHRS and YFSETQ. The V segment lost 3 bases and the J segment 1 base; nucleotides outside the gene matches: 9. CDR3 in DNA: TGCGCCAGCAGCTCGCAGACTAGCGGGGGGCTCTGGAACACCGGGGAGCTGTTTTTT. Its translation is CASSSQTSGGLWNTGELFF.